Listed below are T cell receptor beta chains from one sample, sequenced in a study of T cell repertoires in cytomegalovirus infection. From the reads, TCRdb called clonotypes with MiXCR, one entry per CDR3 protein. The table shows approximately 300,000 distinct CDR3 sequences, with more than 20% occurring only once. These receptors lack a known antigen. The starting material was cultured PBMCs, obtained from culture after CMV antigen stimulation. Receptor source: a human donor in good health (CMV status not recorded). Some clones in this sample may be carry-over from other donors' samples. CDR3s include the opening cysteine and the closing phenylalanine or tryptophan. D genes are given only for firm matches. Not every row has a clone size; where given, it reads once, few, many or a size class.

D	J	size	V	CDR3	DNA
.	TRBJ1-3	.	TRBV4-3	CASSLSVRGSSGNTIYF	TGCGCCAGCAGCCTCTCGGTCCGGGGAAGCTCTGGAAACACCATATATTTT
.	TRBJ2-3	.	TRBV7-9	CASSRTSGAATDTQYF	TGTGCCAGCAGCCGAACCTCGGGAGCTGCGACAGATACGCAGTATTTT
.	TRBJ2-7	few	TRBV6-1	CASSVAGYYEQYF	TGTGCCAGCAGTGTGGCAGGGTACTACGAGCAGTACTTC
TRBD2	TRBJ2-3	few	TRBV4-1	CASSQVLESGTSTDTQYF	TGCGCCAGCAGCCAAGTACTGGAGAGCGGGACTAGCACAGATACGCAGTATTTT
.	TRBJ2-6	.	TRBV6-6	CASSPRRPGVSGANVLTF	TGTGCCAGCAGTCCCCGGAGGCCGGGCGTCTCTGGGGCCAACGTCCTGACTTTC
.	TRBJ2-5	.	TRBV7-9	CASSQTSGETQYF	TGTGCCAGCAGCCAGACTAGTGGTGAGACCCAGTACTTC
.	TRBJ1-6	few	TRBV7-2	CASSPGPANSPLHF	TGTGCCAGCAGCCCGGGACCGGCGAATTCACCCCTCCACTTT
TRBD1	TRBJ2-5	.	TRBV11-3	CASSVTGLETQYF	TGTGCCAGCAGCGTGACAGGGTTAGAGACCCAGTACTTC
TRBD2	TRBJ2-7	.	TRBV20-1	CSARPTSGYEQYF	TGCAGTGCTAGACCGACTAGCGGTTACGAGCAGTACTTC
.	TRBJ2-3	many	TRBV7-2	CASSLVRSGHSVRTDTQYF	TGTGCCAGCAGCTTAGTTCGGTCAGGGCATAGTGTTCGCACAGATACGCAGTATTTT
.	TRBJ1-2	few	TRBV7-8	CASSVRLERLSGYTF	TGTGCCAGCAGCGTTCGCTTGGAGCGGCTCAGCGGCTACACCTTC
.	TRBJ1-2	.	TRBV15	CATSRDRENYGYTF	TGTGCCACCAGCAGAGACAGGGAAAACTATGGCTACACCTTC
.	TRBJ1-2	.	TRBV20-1	CSARDVGRRIGSDYGYTF	TGCAGTGCTAGAGATGTAGGACGAAGGATTGGGTCGGACTATGGCTACACCTTC
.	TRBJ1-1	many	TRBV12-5	CASGLVLGAHSEAFF	TGTGCTAGTGGTTTGGTTTTGGGGGCGCACTCTGAAGCTTTCTTT
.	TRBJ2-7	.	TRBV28	CASSDPRGQIRPYEQYF	TGTGCCAGCAGTGACCCCCGTGGGCAAATTCGACCCTACGAGCAGTACTTC
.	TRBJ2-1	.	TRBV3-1	CASSQGRLPGAIYNEQFF	TGTGCCAGCAGCCAAGGAAGACTCCCAGGGGCGATATACAATGAGCAGTTCTTC
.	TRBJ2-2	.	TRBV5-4	CASSLASRPTGELFF	TGTGCCAGCAGCTTGGCCTCTAGACCCACCGGGGAGCTGTTTTTT
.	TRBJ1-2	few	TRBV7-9	CASSLGDAPGGYTF	TGTGCCAGCAGCTTAGGGGACGCACCGGGTGGCTACACCTTC
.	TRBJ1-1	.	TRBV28	CASSLTVTNTEAFF	TGTGCCAGCAGTTTAACAGTAACGAACACTGAAGCTTTCTTT
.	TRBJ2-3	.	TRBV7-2	CANGGGRGTDTQYF	TGTGCCAACGGAGGGGGGAGAGGAACAGATACGCAGTATTTT
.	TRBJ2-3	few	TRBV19	CASSTEDETDTQYF	TGTGCCAGTAGTACCGAAGATGAGACAGATACGCAGTATTTT
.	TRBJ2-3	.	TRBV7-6	CASSPILSPDTQYF	TGTGCCAGCAGCCCGATCCTGAGCCCAGATACGCAGTATTTT
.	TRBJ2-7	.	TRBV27	CASSLRWGRSYEQYF	TGTGCCAGCAGTTTAAGGTGGGGCAGGAGTTACGAGCAGTACTTC
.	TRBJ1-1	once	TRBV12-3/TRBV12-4	CATINAPNTEAFF	TGTGCCACTATAAATGCCCCGAACACTGAAGCTTTCTTT
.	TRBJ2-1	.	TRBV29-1	CSVVSSRNEQFF	TGCAGCGTTGTGAGTAGCCGGAATGAGCAGTTCTTC
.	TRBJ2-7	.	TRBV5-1	CASSLGPASREQYF	TGCGCCAGCAGCTTGGGGCCAGCATCTCGAGAGCAGTACTTC
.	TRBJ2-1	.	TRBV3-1	CASSQDGTAVNNEQFF	TGTGCCAGCAGCCAAGACGGGACCGCCGTCAACAATGAGCAGTTCTTC
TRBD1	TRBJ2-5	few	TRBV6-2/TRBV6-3	CASSYSTAGGETQYF	TGTGCCAGCAGTTACTCGACGGCAGGGGGAGAGACCCAGTACTTC
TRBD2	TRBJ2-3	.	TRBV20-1	CSATSLAGAGDTQYF	TGCAGTGCTACAAGCCTAGCGGGAGCCGGGGATACGCAGTATTTT
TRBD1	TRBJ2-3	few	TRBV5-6	CASSTTGDTDTQYF	TGTGCCAGCAGCACGACAGGGGACACAGATACGCAGTATTTT
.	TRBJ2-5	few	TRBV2	CASSEDRAGIVQETQYF	TGTGCCAGCAGTGAAGATCGTGCAGGAATAGTCCAAGAGACCCAGTACTTC
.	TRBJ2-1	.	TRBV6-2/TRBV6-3	CASSYPGFPYNEQFF	TGTGCCAGCAGTTACCCGGGGTTTCCGTACAATGAGCAGTTCTTC
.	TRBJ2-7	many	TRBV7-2	CASSLADAFSYEQYF	TGTGCCAGCAGCTTAGCGGACGCATTCTCCTACGAGCAGTACTTC
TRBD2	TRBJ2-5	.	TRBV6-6	CASSYWAGPAGGPETQYF	TGTGCCAGCAGTTATTGGGCAGGGCCAGCGGGAGGGCCAGAGACCCAGTACTTC
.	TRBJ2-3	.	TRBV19	CASSTRIAARGDTQYF	TGTGCCAGTAGTACCCGGATAGCAGCTAGGGGGGATACGCAGTATTTT
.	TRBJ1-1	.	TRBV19	CASSIIMVGVPEAFF	TGTGCCAGTAGTATAATCATGGTGGGAGTCCCTGAAGCTTTCTTT
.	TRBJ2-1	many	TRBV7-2	CASSLWLYNEQFF	TGTGCCAGCAGCTTATGGCTCTACAATGAGCAGTTCTTC
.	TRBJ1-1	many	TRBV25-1	CASSETPPGSTEAFF	TGTGCCAGCAGTGAAACCCCACCAGGAAGCACTGAAGCTTTCTTT
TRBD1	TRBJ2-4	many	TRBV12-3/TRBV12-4	CASSPGQDRGQQYF	TGTGCCAGCAGTCCAGGACAGGACAGGGGGCAACAGTACTTC
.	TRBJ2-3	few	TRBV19	CASSGGGISTDTQYF	TGTGCCAGTAGCGGCGGGGGCATAAGCACAGATACGCAGTATTTT
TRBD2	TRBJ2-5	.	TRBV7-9	CASSSGLASKTQYF	TGTGCCAGCAGCTCCGGACTAGCGTCAAAGACCCAGTACTTC
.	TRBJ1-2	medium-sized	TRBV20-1	CSADPDGIRFGYTF	TGCAGTGCTGACCCAGACGGCATCCGCTTTGGCTACACCTTC
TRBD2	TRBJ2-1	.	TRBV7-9	CASSLGAGLAGDEQFF	TGTGCCAGCAGCCTAGGGGCGGGACTAGCGGGGGATGAGCAGTTCTTC
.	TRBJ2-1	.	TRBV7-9	CASSSLMRPGNEQFF	TGTGCCAGCAGCTCACTTATGAGGCCGGGAAATGAGCAGTTCTTC
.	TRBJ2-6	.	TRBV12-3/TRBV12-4	CASSLNSGANVLTF	TGTGCCAGCAGTCTCAACTCTGGGGCCAACGTCCTGACTTTC
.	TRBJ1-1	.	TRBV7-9	CASSFAVGAFF	TGTGCCAGCAGCTTTGCTGTCGGAGCTTTCTTT
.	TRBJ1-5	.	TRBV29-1	CSAGRVDQPQHF	TGCAGCGCGGGGAGGGTGGATCAGCCCCAGCATTTT
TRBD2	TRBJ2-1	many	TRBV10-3	CAISEGLAMNEQFF	TGTGCCATCAGTGAGGGACTAGCGATGAATGAGCAGTTCTTC
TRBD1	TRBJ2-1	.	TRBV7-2	CASSLAGQGFNEQFF	TGTGCCAGCAGCCTAGCCGGACAGGGTTTCAATGAGCAGTTCTTC
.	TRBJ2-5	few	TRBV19	CASSIGKGSTETQYF	TGTGCCAGTAGTATTGGAAAGGGGTCGACAGAGACCCAGTACTTC